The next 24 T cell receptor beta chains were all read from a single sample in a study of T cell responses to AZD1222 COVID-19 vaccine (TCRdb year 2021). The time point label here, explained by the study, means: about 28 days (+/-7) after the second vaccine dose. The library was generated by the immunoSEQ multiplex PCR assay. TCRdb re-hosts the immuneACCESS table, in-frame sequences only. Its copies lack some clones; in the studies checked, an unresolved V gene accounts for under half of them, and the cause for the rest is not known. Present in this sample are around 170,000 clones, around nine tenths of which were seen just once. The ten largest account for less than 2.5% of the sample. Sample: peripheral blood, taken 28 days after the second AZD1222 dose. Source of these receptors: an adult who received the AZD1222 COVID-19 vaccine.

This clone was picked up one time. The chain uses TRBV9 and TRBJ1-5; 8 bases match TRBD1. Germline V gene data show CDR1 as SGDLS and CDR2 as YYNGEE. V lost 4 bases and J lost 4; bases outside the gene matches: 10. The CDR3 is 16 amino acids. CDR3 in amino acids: CASSRTTGVGNQPQHF. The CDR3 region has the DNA TGTGCCAGCAGCCGAACGACAGGGGTTGGGAATCAGCCCCAGCATTTT. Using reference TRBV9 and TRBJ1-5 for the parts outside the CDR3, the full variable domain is DSGVTQTPKHLITATGQRVTLRCSPRSGDLSVYWYQQSLDQGLQFLIQYYNGEERAKGNILERFSAQQFPDLHSELNLSSLELGDSALYFCASSRTTGVGNQPQHFGDGTRLSIL.

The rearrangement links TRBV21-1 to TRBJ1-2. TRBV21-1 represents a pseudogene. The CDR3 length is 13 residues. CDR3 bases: TGTGCCAGCAGCAAAGATGGGATAGAGGGCTACACCTTC. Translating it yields CASSKDGIEGYTF.

The CDR3 loop reads CASSETGFSEAFF. CDR3 DNA sequence: TGTGCCAGCAGTGAGACAGGGTTCTCTGAAGCTTTCTTT. V usage is TRBV6-4 and J usage is TRBJ1-1; 7 bases map to TRBD1. Trimming took 3 bases from V and 6 from J; bases not matched to a gene: 4. The length of the CDR3 is 13 residues. CDR1 MRHNA and CDR2 SNTAGT come from the germline V gene.

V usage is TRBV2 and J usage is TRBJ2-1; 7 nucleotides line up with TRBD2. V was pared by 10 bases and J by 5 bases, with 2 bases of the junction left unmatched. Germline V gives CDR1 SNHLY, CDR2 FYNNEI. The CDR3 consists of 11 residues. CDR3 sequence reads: CAISGNNEQFF. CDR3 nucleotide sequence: TGTGCCATAAGCGGGAACAATGAGCAGTTCTTC.

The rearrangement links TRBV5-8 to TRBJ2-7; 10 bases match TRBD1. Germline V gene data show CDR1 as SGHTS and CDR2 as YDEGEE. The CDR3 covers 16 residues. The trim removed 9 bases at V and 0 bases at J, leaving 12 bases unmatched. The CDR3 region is CATNRDRGTFSYEQYF. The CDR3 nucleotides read TGTGCCACCAACCGGGACAGGGGAACCTTCTCCTACGAGCAGTACTTC.

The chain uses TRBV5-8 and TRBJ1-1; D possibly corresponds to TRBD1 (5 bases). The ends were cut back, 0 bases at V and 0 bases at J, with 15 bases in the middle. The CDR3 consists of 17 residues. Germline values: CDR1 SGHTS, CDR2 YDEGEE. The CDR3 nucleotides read TGTGCCAGCAGCTTGGAGGGACTCACCCTCATGAACACTGAAGCTTTCTTT. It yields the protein CASSLEGLTLMNTEAFF.

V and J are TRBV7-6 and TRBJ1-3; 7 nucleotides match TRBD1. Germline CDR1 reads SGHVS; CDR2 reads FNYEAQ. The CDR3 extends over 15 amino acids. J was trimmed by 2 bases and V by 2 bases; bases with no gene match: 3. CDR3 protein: CASSLRQGPGNTIYF. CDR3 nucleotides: TGTGCCAGCAGCTTACGACAGGGACCTGGAAACACCATATATTTT.

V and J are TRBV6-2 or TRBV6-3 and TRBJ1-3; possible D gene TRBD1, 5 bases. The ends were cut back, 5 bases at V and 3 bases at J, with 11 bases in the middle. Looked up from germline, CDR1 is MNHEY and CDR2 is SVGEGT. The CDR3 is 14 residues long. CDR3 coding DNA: TGTGCCAGCAGTCCCGGGGGATATGGAAACACCATATATTTT. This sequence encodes CASSPGGYGNTIYF.

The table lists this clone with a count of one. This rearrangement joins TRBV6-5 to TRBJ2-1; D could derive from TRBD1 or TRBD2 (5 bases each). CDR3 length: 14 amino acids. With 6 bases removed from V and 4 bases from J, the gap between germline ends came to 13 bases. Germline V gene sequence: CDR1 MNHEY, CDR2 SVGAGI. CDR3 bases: TGTGCCAGCAGATCCCCGGGACGGTACAATGAGCAGTTCTTC. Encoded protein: CASRSPGRYNEQFF.

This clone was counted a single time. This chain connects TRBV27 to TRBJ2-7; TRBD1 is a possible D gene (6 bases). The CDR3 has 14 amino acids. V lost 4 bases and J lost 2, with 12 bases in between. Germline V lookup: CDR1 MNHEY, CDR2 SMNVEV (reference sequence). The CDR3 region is CASSWRQEAYEQYF. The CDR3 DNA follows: TGTGCCAGCAGTTGGCGACAGGAAGCCTACGAGCAGTACTTC.

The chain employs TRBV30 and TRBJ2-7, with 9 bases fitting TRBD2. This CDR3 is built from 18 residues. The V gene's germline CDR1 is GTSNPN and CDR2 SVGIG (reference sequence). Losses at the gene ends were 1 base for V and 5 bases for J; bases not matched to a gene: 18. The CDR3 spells CAWSGTLWGLAGLNEQYF. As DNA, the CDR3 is TGTGCCTGGAGTGGTACACTTTGGGGGCTAGCGGGACTCAACGAGCAGTACTTC. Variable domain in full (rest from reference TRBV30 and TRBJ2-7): SQTIHQWPATLVQPVGSPLSLECTVEGTSNPNLYWYRQAAGRGLQLLFYSVGIGQISSEVPQNLSASRPQDRQFILSSKKLLLSDSGFYLCAWSGTLWGLAGLNEQYFGPGTRLTVT.

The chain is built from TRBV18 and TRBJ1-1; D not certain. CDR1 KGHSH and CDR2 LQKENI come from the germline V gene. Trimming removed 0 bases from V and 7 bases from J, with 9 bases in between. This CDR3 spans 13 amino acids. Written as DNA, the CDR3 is TGTGCCAGCTCACCACCGGCCCAGAATGAAGCTTTCTTT. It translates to CASSPPAQNEAFF.

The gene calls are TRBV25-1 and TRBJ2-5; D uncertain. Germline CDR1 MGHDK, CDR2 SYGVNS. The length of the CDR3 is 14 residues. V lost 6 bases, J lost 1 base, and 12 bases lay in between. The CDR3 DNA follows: TGTGCCAGCAGGGTTGACACGACCCAAGAGACCCAGTACTTC. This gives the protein CASRVDTTQETQYF. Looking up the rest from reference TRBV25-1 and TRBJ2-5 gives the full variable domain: EADIYQTPRYLVIGTGKKITLECSQTMGHDKMYWYQQDPGMELHLIHYSYGVNSTEKGDLSSESTVSRIRTEHFPLTLESARPSHTSQYLCASRVDTTQETQYFGPGTRLLVL.

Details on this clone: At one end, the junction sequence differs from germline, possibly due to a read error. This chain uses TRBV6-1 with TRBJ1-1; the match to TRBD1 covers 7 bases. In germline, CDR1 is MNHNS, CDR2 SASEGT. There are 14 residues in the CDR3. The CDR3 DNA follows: TGTGCCAGCAGCGAAGGGACAGTGAACACTGAAGCTTTCTTT. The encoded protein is CASSEGTVNTEAFF.

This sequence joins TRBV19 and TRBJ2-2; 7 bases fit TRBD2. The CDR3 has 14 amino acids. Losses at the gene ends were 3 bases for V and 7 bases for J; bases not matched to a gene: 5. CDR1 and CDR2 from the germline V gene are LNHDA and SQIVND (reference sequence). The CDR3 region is CASSIEAGLGELFF. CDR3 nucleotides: TGTGCCAGTAGTATCGAAGCGGGGCTCGGGGAGCTGTTTTTT.

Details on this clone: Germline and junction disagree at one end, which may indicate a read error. CDR3 DNA: TGTGCCAGTAGTATAGTTGGAGCGGGGCCTACTAGGACGCTCTTC. It yields the protein CASSIVGAGPTRTLF. The gene calls are TRBV19 and TRBJ2-1, with 7 bases identical to TRBD2. The CDR3 loop spans 15 amino acids. Looked up from germline, CDR1 is LNHDA and CDR2 is SQIVND (reference sequence). Combining the CDR3 with reference TRBV19 and TRBJ2-1 gives the whole variable domain DGGITQSPKYLFRKEGQNVTLSCEQNLNHDAMYWYRQDPGQGLRLIYYSQIVNDFQKGDIAEGYSVSREKKESFPLTVTSAQKNPTAFYLCASSIVGAGPTRTLFGPGTRLTVL.

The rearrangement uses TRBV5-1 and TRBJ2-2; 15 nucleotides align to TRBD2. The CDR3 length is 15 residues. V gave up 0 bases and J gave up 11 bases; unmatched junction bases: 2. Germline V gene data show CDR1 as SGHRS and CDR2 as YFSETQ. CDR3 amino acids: CASSLGTSGGAELFF. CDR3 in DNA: TGCGCCAGCAGCTTGGGGACTAGCGGGGGGGCCGAGCTGTTTTTT.

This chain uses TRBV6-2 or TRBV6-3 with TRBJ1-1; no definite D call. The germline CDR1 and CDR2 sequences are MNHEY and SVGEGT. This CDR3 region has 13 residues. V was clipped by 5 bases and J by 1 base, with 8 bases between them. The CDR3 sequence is CASSLRENTEAFF. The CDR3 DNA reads TGTGCCAGCAGTCTACGAGAGAACACTGAAGCTTTCTTT.

CDR3 loop: CASSLVPGSNTGELFF. The CDR3 nucleotides are TGTGCCAGCAGCTTAGTACCCGGATCGAACACCGGGGAGCTGTTTTTT. V gene TRBV7-2 combines with J gene TRBJ2-2, with no clear D. Between the trimmed V and J ends, which lost 1 base and 0 bases, there was a span of 9 bases. Per the germline V gene, CDR1 is SGHTA and CDR2 is FQGNSA. There are 16 residues in the CDR3.

In nucleotides, the CDR3 is TGTGCCAGTACCCGACAGGGGTTTGGTGAAAAACTGTTTTTT. This gives the protein CASTRQGFGEKLFF. The J gene is TRBJ1-4, the V gene TRBV19, with TRBD1 matching 8 bases. The V gene's germline CDR1 is LNHDA and CDR2 SQIVND (reference sequence). V shed 7 bases, J shed 7 bases, and the junction held 8 bases outside the gene matches. This CDR3 is built from 14 residues.

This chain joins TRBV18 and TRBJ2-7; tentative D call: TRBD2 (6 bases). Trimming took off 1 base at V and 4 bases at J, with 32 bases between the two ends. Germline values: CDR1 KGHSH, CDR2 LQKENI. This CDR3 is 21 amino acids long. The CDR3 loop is CASSPLRSDGGRDTLTYEQYF. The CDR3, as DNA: TGTGCCAGCTCACCACTAAGATCCGATGGGGGGAGAGATACCCTAACGTACGAGCAGTACTTC.

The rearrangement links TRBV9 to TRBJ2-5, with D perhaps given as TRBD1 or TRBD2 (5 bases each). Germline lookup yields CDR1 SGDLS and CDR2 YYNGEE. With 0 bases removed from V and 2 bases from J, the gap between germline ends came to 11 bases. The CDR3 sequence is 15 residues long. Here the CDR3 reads CASSVVGTRQETQYF. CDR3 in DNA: TGTGCCAGCAGCGTAGTAGGGACGCGGCAAGAGACCCAGTACTTC.

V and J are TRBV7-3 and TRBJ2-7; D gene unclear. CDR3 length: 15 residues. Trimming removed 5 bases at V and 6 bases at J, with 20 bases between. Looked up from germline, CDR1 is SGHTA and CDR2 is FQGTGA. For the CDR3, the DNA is TGTGCCAGCAGCCCGTCTAACGCACTTTTGTCCGAGCAGTACTTC. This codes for CASSPSNALLSEQYF. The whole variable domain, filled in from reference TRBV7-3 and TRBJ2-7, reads GAGVSQTPSNKVTEKGKYVELRCDPISGHTALYWYRQSLGQGPEFLIYFQGTGAADDSGLPNDRFFAVRPEGSVSTLKIQRTERGDSAVYLCASSPSNALLSEQYFGPGTRLTVT.

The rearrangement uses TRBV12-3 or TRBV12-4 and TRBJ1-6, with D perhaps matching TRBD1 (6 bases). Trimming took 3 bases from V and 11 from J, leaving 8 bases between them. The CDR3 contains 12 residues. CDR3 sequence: CASSLGGTPLHF. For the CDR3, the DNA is TGTGCCAGCAGTTTGGGGGGCACACCCCTCCACTTT.